A single sample gave rise to the 9 T cell receptor beta chains below, sequenced in a study of identical twins. Using its own MiXCR run on the 5' RACE reads, TCRdb lists one record per CDR3 protein. The profile shows some 230,000 distinct CDR3 sequences, around 6.5% of them singletons. Another study also made use of these data, one on T cells expressing NK-cell markers.

Sequencing used CD8+ T cells sorted from blood. Every receptor here comes from a woman aged 18-30 years in good health.

This clonotype was counted between two and nine times. The chain couples TRBV2 to TRBJ2-1; 10 nucleotides line up with TRBD1. The CDR3 is made up of 14 amino acids. Germline V gene data show CDR1 as SNHLY and CDR2 as FYNNEI. V dropped 6 bases and J dropped 8; count of bases not matched to a gene: 7. CDR3 residues: CASSPGTGVYEQFF. CDR3 DNA: TGTGCCAGCAGCCCCGGGACAGGGGTATATGAGCAGTTCTTC.

The chain joins TRBV14 to TRBJ2-1; D not certain. V was shortened by 10 bases and J by 14 bases, with 15 bases between the two germline ends. The germline CDR1 and CDR2 sequences are SGHDN and FVKESK. This CDR3 region has 10 residues. The CDR3 reads CATQTRMEFF. DNA for the CDR3: TGTGCCACCCAGACGCGGATGGAGTTCTTC.

The chain carries TRBV5-5 and TRBJ2-1; tentatively, D is TRBD2 (6 bases). V was cut by 5 bases and J by 8 bases, with 17 bases left in between. Germline assignment: CDR1 SGHKS and CDR2 YYEKEE (reference sequence). The CDR3 is 14 amino acids. The CDR3 here is CASRHPEGGDEQFF. The CDR3 DNA sequence: TGTGCCAGCAGACACCCCGAGGGCGGGGATGAGCAGTTCTTC.

This clonotype was detected a few times. Here the CDR3 reads CASSQNPARGSHYEQYF. The DNA for the CDR3 is TGTGCCAGCAGCCAAAACCCCGCCAGGGGTAGTCACTACGAGCAGTACTTC. The chain joins TRBV16 to TRBJ2-7; TRBD1 is a possible D gene (6 bases). The CDR3 length is 17 residues. Germline loops: CDR1 KGHSY, CDR2 FQNENV. Trimming left V 2 bases short and J 3 bases short, with 20 bases between.

In this sample, this clonotype turned up many times. V gene TRBV5-6 combines with J gene TRBJ1-2; D uncertain. Trimming took 0 bases from V and 5 from J, leaving 5 bases between them. CDR3 length equals 12 residues. Germline CDR1 is SGHDT and CDR2 is YYEEEE. The CDR3 region has the DNA TGTGCCAGCAGCTTGGCTAGTTATGGCTACACCTTC. It encodes CASSLASYGYTF.

The chain uses TRBV6-2 or TRBV6-3 and TRBJ2-5, with unresolved D. In germline, CDR1 is MNHEY, CDR2 SVGEGT. V was trimmed by 0 bases and J by 5 bases, leaving 13 bases between them. The CDR3 totals 15 residues. CDR3 protein: CASSYSISVGETQYF. The CDR3 nucleotides read TGTGCCAGCAGTTACTCGATCAGTGTTGGGGAGACCCAGTACTTC.

This clonotype was observed a few times. The chain couples TRBV9 to TRBJ2-1, with D unclear. Germline loops: CDR1 SGDLS, CDR2 YYNGEE. The length of the CDR3 is 20 residues. The V and J ends lost 0 bases and 3 bases respectively, with 25 bases between them. The CDR3 here is CASSVAKGLSPSNSYNEQFF. As DNA, the CDR3 is TGTGCCAGCAGCGTAGCCAAGGGTTTGAGCCCCTCGAACAGCTACAATGAGCAGTTCTTC.

This clonotype has ten or more counts. This sequence joins TRBV20-1 and TRBJ2-3; D not resolved. CDR1 and CDR2 (germline): DFQATT, SNEGSKA (reference sequence). Trimming pared 3 bases from V and 2 bases from J, leaving 9 bases between. This CDR3 is 13 amino acids long. CDR3 coding DNA: TGCAGTGCTAGGACTCTTACCACAGATACGCAGTATTTT. It encodes CSARTLTTDTQYF.

The V call is TRBV28, the J call TRBJ2-1; D gene unclear. V lost 7 bases to trimming and J lost 10 bases, with 11 bases between them. The CDR3 is 11 amino acids. The germline V gene encodes CDR1 MDHEN and CDR2 SYDVKM. The CDR3 bases are TGTGCCAGCAACTTAGGGTCAGAGCAGTTCTTC. Amino acid sequence: CASNLGSEQFF.